Below, 7 T cell receptor beta chains from the same sample are listed, as sequenced in a study of T-cell reconstitution after alpha-beta-depleted transplantation in children. Researchers prepared the TCRbeta library using unique molecular identifiers, the study reports. TCRdb called the PCR reads again in MiXCR, with one record for every CDR3 protein. The sample carries a few hundred thousand distinct CDR3 sequences, over 7% recorded once. Antigens of these TCRs are unknown. Findings and limits, study-wide: Fresh T-cell production supplied most of the T-cell counts and diversity seen one year after transplant.

Specimen: peripheral blood, collected 360 days after TCRalphabeta/CD19-depleted stem cell transplant. Every receptor here comes from a female patient aged 2 to 10 who had a stem cell transplant for Fanconi anemia, so the T cells may come from the graft donor.

In this sample, this clonotype turned up a few times. J is TRBJ1-4 and V is TRBV7-2, with a weak D call TRBD1 (6 bases). CDR1 is SGHTA, CDR2 FQGNSA, per germline. The CDR3 has 15 residues. V shed 5 bases and J shed 3 bases, with 13 bases lying between them. The CDR3 here is CASSLTGHPNEKLFF. Here the CDR3 DNA reads TGTGCCAGCAGCCTAACGGGACACCCTAATGAAAAACTGTTTTTT.

This clonotype was picked up many times. The genes are TRBV20-1 and TRBJ2-1, with 11 bases fitting TRBD2. The CDR3 totals 17 residues. Germline loops: CDR1 DFQATT, CDR2 SNEGSKA (reference sequence). J gave up 0 bases and V 3 bases, and 7 bases lay outside the gene matches. The CDR3 DNA follows: TGCAGTGCTAGGTCTCTAGCGGGGGGATACTCCTACAATGAGCAGTTCTTC. As protein: CSARSLAGGYSYNEQFF.

This clonotype was seen more than once but under ten times. The chain combines TRBV24-1 with TRBJ2-3; maybe TRBD1 (7 bases). Trimming took 3 bases from V and 4 from J, leaving 10 bases between them. Per germline, CDR1 KGHDR and CDR2 SFDVKD. The CDR3 length is 14 residues. The CDR3 here is CATSDSRGADTQYF. Here the CDR3 DNA reads TGTGCCACCAGTGATAGCAGGGGGGCAGATACGCAGTATTTT.

There are many counts of this clonotype. CDR3 DNA sequence: TGTGCCAGCAGCCACAGACAGACCAACTCCTACGAGCAGTACTTC. Translated: CASSHRQTNSYEQYF. This rearrangement joins TRBV27 to TRBJ2-7; D is possibly TRBD1 (5 bases). The CDR3 is made up of 15 amino acids. Trimming stripped 6 bases from V and 0 bases from J, with 15 bases between. Germline V gives CDR1 MNHEY, CDR2 SMNVEV (reference sequence).

This clonotype was detected many times. CDR3 region: CASSLVGAGAPSTDTQYF. DNA of the CDR3: TGTGCCAGCAGCCTTGTTGGAGCGGGGGCTCCTAGCACAGATACGCAGTATTTT. The V gene is TRBV4-2, the J gene TRBJ2-3; 8 positions match TRBD2. V shed 4 bases, J shed 0 bases, and the junction held 12 bases outside the gene matches. The V gene's germline CDR1 is LGHNA and CDR2 YNFKEQ. The length of the CDR3 is 18 residues.

This clonotype turned up a few times. The chain combines TRBV7-2 with TRBJ2-1; 7 bases fit TRBD2. The CDR3 contains 11 residues. Germline loops: CDR1 SGHTA, CDR2 FQGNSA. V lost 6 bases to trimming and J lost 11 bases; unmatched junction nucleotides: 4. CDR3 in DNA: TGTGCCAGCAGAGCCGGGACTAAGCAGTTCTTC. Translated: CASRAGTKQFF.

This clonotype was seen a handful of times. The V call is TRBV5-1, the J call TRBJ2-7; D unclear. The germline CDR1 and CDR2 sequences are SGHRS and YFSETQ. The CDR3 consists of 14 residues. Trimming pared 4 bases from V and 2 bases from J, leaving 13 bases between. Written as DNA, the CDR3 is TGCGCCAGCAGCCACGCCGAACCTACCTACGAGCAGTACTTC. Amino acids: CASSHAEPTYEQYF.